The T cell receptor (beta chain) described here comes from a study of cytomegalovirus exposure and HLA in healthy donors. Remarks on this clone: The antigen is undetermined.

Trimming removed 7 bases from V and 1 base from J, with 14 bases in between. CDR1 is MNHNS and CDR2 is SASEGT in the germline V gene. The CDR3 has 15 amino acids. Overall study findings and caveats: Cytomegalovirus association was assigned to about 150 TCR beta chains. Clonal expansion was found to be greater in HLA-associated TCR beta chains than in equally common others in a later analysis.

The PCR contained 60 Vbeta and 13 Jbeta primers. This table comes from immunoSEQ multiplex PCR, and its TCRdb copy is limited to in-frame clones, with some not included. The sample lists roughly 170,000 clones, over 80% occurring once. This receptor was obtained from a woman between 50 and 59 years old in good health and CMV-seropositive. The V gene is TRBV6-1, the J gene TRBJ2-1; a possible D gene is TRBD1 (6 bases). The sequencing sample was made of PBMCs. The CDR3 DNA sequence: TGTGCCAGCACCATCGTGACAGGTTCCTACAATGAGCAGTTCTTC. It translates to CASTIVTGSYNEQFF.